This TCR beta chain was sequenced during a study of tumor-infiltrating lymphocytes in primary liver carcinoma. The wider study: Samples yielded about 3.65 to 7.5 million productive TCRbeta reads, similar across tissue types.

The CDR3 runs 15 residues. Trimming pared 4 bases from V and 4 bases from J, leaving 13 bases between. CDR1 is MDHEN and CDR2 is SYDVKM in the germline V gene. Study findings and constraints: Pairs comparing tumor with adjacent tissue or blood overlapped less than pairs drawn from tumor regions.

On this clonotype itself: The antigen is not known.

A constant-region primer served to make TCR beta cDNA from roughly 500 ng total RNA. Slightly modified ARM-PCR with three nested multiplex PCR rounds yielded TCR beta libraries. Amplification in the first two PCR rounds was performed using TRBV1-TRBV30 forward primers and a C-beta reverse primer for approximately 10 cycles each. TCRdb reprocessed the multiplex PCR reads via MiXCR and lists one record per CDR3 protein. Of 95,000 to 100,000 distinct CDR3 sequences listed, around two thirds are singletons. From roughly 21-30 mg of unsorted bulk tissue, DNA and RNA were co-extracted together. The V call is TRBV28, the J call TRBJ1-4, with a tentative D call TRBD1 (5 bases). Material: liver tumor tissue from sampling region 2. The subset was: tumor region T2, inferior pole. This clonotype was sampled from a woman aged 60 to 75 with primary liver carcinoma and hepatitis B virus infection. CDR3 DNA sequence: TGTGCCAGCAGTTACCCCAGGGTCGGTAATGAAAAACTGTTTTTT. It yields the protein CASSYPRVGNEKLFF.